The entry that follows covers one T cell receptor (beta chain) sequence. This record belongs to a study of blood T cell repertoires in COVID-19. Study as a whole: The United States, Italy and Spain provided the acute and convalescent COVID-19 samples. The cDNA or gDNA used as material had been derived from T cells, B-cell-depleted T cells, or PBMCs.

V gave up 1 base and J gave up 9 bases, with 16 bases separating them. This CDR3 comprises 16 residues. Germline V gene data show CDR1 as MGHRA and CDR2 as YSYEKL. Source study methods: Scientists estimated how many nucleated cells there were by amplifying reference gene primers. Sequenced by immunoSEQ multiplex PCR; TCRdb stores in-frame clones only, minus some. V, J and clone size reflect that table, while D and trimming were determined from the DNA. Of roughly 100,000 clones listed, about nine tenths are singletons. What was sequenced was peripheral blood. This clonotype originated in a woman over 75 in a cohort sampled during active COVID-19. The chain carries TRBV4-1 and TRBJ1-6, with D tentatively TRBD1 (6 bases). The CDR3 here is CASSQGEAGVGSPLHF. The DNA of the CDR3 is TGCGCCAGCAGCCAAGGGGAAGCAGGGGTTGGTTCACCCCTCCACTTT.